This T cell receptor beta chain was captured in a study of Graves' ophthalmopathy and Graves' hyperthyroidism. Study as a whole: Peripheral blood sampling occurred at initial diagnosis, before any treatment.

Aged 18 to 65, hyperthyroidism patients had new diagnoses of under 2 months' duration. Exclusion applied to patients with other autoimmune diseases, uncontrolled infections, pregnancy or lactation. The V and J ends lost 1 base and 6 bases respectively, with 12 bases between them. The CDR3 runs 14 residues. Study-wide findings and caveats: Most thyroid clonotypes expanded beyond 0.001 frequency were also found in blood.

Amplified TCR beta CDR3 regions were obtained using RNA transcripts as template. Amplification began with first-round RT-PCR using HTBI primers, then second-round multiplex PCR was performed. One entry per CDR3 protein results from TCRdb running MiXCR on the multiplex PCR reads. The data hold hundreds of thousands of distinct CDR3 sequences, with about 24% observed a single time. This clonotype was seen many times. Antigen unknown. The sequenced sample was peripheral blood. The TCR was taken from a woman aged 18-29 years with stable Graves' hyperthyroidism. Some clones in this sample may be carry-over from other donors' samples. The chain uses TRBV12-3 or TRBV12-4 and TRBJ1-1, with D unclear. The CDR3 region is CASSLGPIEAEAFF. CDR3 nucleotides: TGTGCCAGCAGTTTAGGTCCCATCGAGGCTGAAGCTTTCTTT.